This T cell receptor (beta chain) was captured in a study of radiotherapy plus CTLA-4 blockade in lung cancer. The germline V and J ends were trimmed by 2 bases and 8 bases, with 9 bases remaining between them. Looked up from germline, CDR1 is MNHEY and CDR2 is SVGAGI. This CDR3 spans 13 amino acids. TCRdb's table, derived via immunoSEQ multiplex PCR, lists solely in-frame clones and lacks some. This sample carries roughly 88,000 clones, about 80% of them seen once, and the ten largest clones take around 0.9%. This sequence originates from a human donor with non-small cell lung cancer who had stable disease on radiotherapy plus ipilimumab. The chain is built from TRBV6-5 and TRBJ1-4, with D unclear. This specimen consisted of peripheral blood, obtained from a patient treated with radiotherapy plus ipilimumab. In DNA, the CDR3 is TGTGCCAGCAGTTACCGGGTCGGCGAAAAACTGTTTTTT. This gives the protein CASSYRVGEKLFF.